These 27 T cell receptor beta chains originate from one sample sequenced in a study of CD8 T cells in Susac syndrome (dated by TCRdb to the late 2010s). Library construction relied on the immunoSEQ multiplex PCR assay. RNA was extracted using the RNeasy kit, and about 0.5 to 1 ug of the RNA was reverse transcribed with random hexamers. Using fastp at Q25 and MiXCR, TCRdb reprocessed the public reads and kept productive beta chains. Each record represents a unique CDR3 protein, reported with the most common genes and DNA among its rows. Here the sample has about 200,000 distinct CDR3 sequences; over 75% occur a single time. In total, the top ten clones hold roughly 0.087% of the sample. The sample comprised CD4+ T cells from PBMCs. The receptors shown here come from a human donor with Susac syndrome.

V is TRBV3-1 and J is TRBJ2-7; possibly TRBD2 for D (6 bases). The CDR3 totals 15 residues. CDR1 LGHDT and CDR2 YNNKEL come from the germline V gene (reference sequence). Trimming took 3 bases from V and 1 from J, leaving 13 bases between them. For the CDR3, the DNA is TGTGCCAGCAGCCAGGCTAAGGCGGGGTCCTACGAGCAGTACTTC. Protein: CASSQAKAGSYEQYF.

The CDR3 spells CASINVQGDTQYF. The DNA for the CDR3 is TGTGCCAGCATCAATGTGCAGGGGGATACGCAGTATTTT. The chain links TRBV3-1 to TRBJ2-3, with D perhaps matching TRBD1 (6 bases). CDR1 is LGHDT and CDR2 is YNNKEL in the germline V gene (reference sequence). The V end was cut by 7 bases, the J end by 6 bases, with 14 bases between. The length of the CDR3 is 13 residues.

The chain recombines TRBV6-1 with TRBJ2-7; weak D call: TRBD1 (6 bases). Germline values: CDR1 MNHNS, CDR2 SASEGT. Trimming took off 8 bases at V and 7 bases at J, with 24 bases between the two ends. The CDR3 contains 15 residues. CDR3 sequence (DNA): TGTGCCAGCGCAAATACTGGACAGTCTGTCCGAGAGCAGTACTTC. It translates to CASANTGQSVREQYF.

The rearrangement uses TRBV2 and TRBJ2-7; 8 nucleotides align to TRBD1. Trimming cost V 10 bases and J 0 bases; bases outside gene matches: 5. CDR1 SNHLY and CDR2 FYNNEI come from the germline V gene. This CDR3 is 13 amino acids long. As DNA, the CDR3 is TGTGCCACCTTCGGACAGGGCTCCTACGAGCAGTACTTC. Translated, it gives CATFGQGSYEQYF.

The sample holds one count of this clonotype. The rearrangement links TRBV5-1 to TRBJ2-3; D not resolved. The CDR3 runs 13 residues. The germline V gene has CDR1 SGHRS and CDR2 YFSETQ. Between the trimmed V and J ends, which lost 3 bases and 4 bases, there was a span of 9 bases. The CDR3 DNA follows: TGCGCCAGCAGCTCGACAAATCCAGATACGCAGTATTTT. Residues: CASSSTNPDTQYF.

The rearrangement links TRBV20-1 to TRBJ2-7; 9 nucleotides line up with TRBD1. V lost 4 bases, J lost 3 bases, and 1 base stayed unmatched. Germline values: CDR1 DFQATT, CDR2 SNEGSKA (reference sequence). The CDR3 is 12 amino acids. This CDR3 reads CSANRGHYEQYF. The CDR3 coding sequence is TGCAGTGCTAACAGGGGGCACTACGAGCAGTACTTC.

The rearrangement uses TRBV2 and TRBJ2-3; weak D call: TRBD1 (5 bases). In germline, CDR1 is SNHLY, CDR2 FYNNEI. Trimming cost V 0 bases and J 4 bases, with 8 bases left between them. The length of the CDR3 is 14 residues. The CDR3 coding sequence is TGTGCCAGCAGTGAAGCAGGGGCGGCAGATACGCAGTATTTT. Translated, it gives CASSEAGAADTQYF.

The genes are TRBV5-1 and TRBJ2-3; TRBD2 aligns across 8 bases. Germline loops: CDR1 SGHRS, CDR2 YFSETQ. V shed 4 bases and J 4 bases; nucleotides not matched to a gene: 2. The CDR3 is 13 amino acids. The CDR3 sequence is CASSRGGSDTQYF. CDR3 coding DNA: TGCGCCAGCAGCCGGGGGGGCTCAGATACGCAGTATTTT.

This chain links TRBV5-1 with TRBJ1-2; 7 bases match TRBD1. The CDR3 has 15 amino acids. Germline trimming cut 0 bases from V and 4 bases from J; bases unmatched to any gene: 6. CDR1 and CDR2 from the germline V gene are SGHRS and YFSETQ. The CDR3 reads CASSLGDRAGYGYTF. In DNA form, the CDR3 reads TGCGCCAGCAGCTTGGGCGACAGGGCAGGCTATGGCTACACCTTC.

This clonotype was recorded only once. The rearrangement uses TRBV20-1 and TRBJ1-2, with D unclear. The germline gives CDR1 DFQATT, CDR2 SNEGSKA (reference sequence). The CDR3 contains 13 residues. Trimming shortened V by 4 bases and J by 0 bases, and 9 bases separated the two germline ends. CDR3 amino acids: CSANSPANYGYTF. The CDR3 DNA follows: TGCAGTGCTAACTCCCCGGCTAACTATGGCTACACCTTC.

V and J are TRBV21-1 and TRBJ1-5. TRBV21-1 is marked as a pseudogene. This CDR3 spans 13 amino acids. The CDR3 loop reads CASRTDYNQPQHF. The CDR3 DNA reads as TGTGCCAGCAGGACGGATTACAATCAGCCCCAGCATTTT.

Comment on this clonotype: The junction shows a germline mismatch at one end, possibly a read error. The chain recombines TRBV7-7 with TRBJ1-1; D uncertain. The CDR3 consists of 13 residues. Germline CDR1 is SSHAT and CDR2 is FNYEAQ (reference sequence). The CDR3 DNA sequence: TGTGCTAGCAGCTTACAGCTGAACACTGAAGCTTTCTTT. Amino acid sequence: CASSLQLNTEAFF.

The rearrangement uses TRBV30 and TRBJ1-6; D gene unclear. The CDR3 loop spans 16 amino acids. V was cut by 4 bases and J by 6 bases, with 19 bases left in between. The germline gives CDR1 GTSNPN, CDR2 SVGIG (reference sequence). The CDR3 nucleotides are TGTGCCTGGACACCTCTCAGTTTCTTGGCTAATTCACCCCTCCACTTT. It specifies CAWTPLSFLANSPLHF.

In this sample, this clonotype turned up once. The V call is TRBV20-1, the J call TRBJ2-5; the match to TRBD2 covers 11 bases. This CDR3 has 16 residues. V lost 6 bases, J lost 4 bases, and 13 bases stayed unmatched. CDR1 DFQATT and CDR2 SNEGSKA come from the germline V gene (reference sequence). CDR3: CSAASITSGSGETQYF. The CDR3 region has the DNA TGCAGTGCCGCCTCTATAACTAGCGGGAGCGGAGAGACCCAGTACTTC.

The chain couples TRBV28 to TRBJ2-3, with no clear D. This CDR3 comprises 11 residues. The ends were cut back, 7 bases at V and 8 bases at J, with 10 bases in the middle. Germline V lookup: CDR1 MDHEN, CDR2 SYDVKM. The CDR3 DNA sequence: TGTGCCAGCACTCAGGTTGGTACGCAGTATTTT. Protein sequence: CASTQVGTQYF. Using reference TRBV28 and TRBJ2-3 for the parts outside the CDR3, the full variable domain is DVKVTQSSRYLVKRTGEKVFLECVQDMDHENMFWYRQDPGLGLRLIYFSYDVKMKEKGDIPEGYSVSREKKERFSLILESASTNQTSMYLCASTQVGTQYFGPGTRLTVL.

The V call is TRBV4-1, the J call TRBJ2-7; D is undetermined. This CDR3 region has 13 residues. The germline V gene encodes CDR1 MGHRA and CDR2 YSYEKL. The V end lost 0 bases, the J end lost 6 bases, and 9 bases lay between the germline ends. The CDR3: CASSQDIRTEQYF. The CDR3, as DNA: TGCGCCAGCAGCCAAGATATTAGGACCGAGCAGTACTTC.

The CDR3 sequence: CASSRGTGVRDTEAFF. As DNA, the CDR3 is TGTGCCAGCAGCAGGGGGACAGGGGTGAGGGACACTGAAGCTTTCTTT. The genes are TRBV11-2 and TRBJ1-1, with 10 bases lining up with TRBD1. The CDR3 runs 16 residues. Germline values: CDR1 SGHAT, CDR2 FQNNGV. J gave up 3 bases and V 5 bases, and 9 bases lay outside the gene matches.

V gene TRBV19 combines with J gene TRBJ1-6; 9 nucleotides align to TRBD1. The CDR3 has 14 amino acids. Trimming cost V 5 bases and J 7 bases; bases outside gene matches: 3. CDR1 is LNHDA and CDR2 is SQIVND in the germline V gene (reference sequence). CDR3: CASSATGGNSPLHF. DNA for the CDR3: TGTGCCAGTAGTGCGACAGGGGGGAATTCACCCCTCCACTTT.

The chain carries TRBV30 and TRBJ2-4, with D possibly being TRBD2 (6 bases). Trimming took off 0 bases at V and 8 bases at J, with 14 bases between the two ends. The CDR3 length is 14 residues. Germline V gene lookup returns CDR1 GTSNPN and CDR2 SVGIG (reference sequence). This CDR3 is CAWSVRGVRDIQYF. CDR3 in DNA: TGTGCCTGGAGTGTACGCGGGGTACGAGACATTCAGTACTTC. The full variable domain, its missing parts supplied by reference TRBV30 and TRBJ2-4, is SQTIHQWPATLVQPVGSPLSLECTVEGTSNPNLYWYRQAAGRGLQLLFYSVGIGQISSEVPQNLSASRPQDRQFILSSKKLLLSDSGFYLCAWSVRGVRDIQYFGAGTRLSVL.

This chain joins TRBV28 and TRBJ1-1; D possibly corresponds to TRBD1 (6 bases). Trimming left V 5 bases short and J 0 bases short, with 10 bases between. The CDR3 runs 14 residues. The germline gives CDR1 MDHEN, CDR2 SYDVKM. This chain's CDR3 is CASSVGTLNTEAFF. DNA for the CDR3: TGTGCCAGCAGTGTCGGGACATTGAACACTGAAGCTTTCTTT.

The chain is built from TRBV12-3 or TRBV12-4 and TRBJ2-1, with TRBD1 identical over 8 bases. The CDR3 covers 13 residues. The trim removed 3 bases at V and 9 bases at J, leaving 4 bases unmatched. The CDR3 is CASSLDRVREQFF. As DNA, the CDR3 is TGTGCCAGCAGTTTGGACAGGGTACGTGAGCAGTTCTTC.

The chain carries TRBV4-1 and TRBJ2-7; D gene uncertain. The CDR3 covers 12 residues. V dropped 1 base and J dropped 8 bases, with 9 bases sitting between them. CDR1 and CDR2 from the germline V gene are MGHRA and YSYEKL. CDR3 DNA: TGCGCCAGCAGCCAAGGACCCCTCAAGCAGTACTTC. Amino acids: CASSQGPLKQYF.

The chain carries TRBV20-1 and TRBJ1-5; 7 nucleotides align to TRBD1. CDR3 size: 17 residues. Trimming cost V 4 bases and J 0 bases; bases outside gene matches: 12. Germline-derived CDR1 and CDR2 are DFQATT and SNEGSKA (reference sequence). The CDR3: CSANRQGLVSSNQPQHF. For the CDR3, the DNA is TGCAGTGCTAATAGACAGGGTCTCGTGAGTAGCAATCAGCCCCAGCATTTT.

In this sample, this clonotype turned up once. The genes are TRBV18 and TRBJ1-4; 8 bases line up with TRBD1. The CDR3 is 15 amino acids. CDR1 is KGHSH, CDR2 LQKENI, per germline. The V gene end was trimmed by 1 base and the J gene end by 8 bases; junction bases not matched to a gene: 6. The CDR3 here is CASSPRRTGNEKLFF. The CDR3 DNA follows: TGTGCCAGCTCACCACGCAGGACAGGGAACGAAAAACTGTTTTTT.

CDR3 nucleotide sequence: TGTGCCAGCACCCGACAGGGGGGAATCCAAGAGACCCAGTACTTC. Its translation: CASTRQGGIQETQYF. The V and J genes are TRBV6-6 and TRBJ2-5; 9 bases align to TRBD1. Germline trimming cut 7 bases from V and 1 base from J; bases unmatched to any gene: 7. This CDR3 spans 15 amino acids. The germline V gene has CDR1 MNHNY and CDR2 SVGAGI (reference sequence).

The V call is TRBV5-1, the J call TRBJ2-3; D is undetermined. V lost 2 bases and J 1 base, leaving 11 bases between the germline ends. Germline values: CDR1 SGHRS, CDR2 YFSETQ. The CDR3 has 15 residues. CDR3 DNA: TGCGCCAGCAGCTTCGGTACGCTCGGCACAGATACGCAGTATTTT. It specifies CASSFGTLGTDTQYF.

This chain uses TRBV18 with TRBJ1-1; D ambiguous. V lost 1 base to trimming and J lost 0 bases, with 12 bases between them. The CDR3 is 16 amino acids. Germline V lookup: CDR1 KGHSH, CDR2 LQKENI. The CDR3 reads CASSPLGWSVNTEAFF. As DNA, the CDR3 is TGTGCCAGCTCACCACTGGGGTGGTCAGTGAACACTGAAGCTTTCTTT.